A single T cell receptor beta chain is shown here with its context. This sample is drawn from a study of T cells in Graves' hyperthyroidism and ophthalmopathy. RNA transcripts gave rise to amplified TCR beta CDR3 regions. TCR CDR3 underwent first-round RT-PCR with the HTBI primer set. Each CDR3 protein is one row after TCRdb ran MiXCR on the multiplex PCR reads. The sample shows roughly 300,000 distinct CDR3 sequences, approximately 15% of them seen only once. For Graves' hyperthyroidism to be stable, ophthalmopathy could not progress within 18 months. The CDR3 length is 16 residues. Unmatched junction bases numbered 11, after V lost 5 bases and J lost 4 bases.

The sequencing input was blood. This sequence originates from a woman in her 30s with Graves' hyperthyroidism. The rearrangement links TRBV12-3 or TRBV12-4 to TRBJ2-7, with TRBD1 identical over 10 bases. The DNA for the CDR3 is TGTGCCAGCAGTATCGGACAGGGGGACAACGGGTACGAGCAGTACTTC. Translation: CASSIGQGDNGYEQYF.